This paragraph reports one T cell receptor beta chain. This record belongs to a study of blood T cell repertoires in COVID-19. Study-wide background: Both acute and convalescent COVID-19 samples were obtained from the United States, Italy and Spain. The cDNA or gDNA used as material had been derived from T cells, B-cell-depleted T cells, or PBMCs.

The CDR3 is made up of 13 amino acids. Per the germline V gene, CDR1 is SGHAT and CDR2 is FQNNGV. Unmatched junction bases numbered 3, after V lost 5 bases and J lost 7 bases. As handled by the study authors: Reference gene primer amplification yielded estimated nucleated cell counts. Only in-frame clones appear in the TCRdb table, and some are missing; sequencing was by immunoSEQ multiplex PCR. The V and J calls and clone size come from that table; D and trimming were worked out from the DNA. The data contain approximately 56,000 clones, roughly four fifths of them seen just once; the ten biggest clones take up roughly 7.1%.

The chain recombines TRBV11-2 with TRBJ1-3, with 9 bases lining up with TRBD1. Sequencing was performed on peripheral blood. The source is a man between 65 and 80 years old with active COVID-19. CDR3 amino acids: CASSPGQGNTIYF. CDR3 nucleotide sequence: TGTGCCAGCAGCCCCGGACAGGGGAACACCATATATTTT.